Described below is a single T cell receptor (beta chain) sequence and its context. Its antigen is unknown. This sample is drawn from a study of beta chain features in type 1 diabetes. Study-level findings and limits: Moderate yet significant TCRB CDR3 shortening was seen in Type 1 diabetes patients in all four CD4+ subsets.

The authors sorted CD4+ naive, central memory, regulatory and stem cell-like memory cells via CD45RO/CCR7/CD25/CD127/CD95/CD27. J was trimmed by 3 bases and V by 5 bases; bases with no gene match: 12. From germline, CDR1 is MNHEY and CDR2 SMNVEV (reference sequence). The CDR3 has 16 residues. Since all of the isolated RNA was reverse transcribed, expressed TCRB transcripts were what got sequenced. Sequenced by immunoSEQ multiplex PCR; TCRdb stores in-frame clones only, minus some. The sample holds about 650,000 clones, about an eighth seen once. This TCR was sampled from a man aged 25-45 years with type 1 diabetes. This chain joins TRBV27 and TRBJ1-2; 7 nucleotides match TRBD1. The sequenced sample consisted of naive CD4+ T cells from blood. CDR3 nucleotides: TGTGCCAGCAGTCGACTTTCCGGGACAGACTACTATGGCTACACCTTC. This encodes CASSRLSGTDYYGYTF.